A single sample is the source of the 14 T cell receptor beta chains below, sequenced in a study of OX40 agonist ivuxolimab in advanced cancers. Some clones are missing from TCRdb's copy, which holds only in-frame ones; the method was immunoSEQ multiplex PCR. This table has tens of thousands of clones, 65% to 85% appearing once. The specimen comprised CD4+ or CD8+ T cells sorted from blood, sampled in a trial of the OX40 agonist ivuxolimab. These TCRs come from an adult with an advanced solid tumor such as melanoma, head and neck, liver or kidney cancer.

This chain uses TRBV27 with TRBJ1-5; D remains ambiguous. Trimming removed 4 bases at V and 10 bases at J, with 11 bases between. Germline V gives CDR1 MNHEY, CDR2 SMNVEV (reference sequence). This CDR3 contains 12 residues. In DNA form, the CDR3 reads TGTGCCAGCAGTTCCGCTATAGGACCCCAGCATTTT. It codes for CASSSAIGPQHF.

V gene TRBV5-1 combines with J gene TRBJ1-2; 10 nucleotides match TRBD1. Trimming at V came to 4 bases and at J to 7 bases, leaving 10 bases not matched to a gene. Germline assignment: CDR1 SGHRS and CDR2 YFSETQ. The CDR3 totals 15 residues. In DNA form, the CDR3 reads TGCGCCAGCAGCCCTACGACAGGGGGCATCGGTGGCTACACCTTC. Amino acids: CASSPTTGGIGGYTF.

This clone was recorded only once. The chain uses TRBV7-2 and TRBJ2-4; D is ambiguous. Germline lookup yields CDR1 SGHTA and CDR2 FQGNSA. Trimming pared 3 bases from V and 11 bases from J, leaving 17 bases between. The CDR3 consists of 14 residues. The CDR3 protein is CASSLGTLGVVQYF. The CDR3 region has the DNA TGTGCCAGCAGCTTGGGCACTCTTGGGGTGGTTCAGTACTTC.

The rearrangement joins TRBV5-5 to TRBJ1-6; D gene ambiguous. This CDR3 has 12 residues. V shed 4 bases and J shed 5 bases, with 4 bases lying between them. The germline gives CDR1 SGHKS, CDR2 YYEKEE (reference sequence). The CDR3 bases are TGTGCCAGCAGCACAAATAATTCACCCCTCCACTTT. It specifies CASSTNNSPLHF.

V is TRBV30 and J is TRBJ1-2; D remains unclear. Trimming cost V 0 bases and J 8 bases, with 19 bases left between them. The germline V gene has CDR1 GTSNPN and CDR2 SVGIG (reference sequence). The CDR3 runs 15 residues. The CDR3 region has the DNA TGTGCCTGGAGTGTAGGGCCCTCGGCGGCCGGCGGCTACACCTTC. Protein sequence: CAWSVGPSAAGGYTF.

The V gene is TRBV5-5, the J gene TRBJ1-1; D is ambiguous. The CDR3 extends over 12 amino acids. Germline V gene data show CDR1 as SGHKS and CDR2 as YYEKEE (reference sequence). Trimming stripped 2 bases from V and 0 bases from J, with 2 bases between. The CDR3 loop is CASSFVNTEAFF. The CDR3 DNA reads TGTGCCAGCAGCTTTGTGAACACTGAAGCTTTCTTT.

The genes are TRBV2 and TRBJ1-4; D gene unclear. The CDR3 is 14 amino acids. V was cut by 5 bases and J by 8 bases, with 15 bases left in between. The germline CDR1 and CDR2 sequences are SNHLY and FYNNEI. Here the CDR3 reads CASSIPKLGEKLFF. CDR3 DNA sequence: TGTGCCAGCAGTATTCCAAAATTGGGGGAAAAACTGTTTTTT.

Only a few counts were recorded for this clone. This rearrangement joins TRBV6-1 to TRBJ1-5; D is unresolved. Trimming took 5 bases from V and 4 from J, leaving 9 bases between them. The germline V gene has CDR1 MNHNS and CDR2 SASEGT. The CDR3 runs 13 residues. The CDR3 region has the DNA TGTGCCAGCAGTTTCTCGAAAAATCAGCCCCAGCATTTT. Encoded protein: CASSFSKNQPQHF.

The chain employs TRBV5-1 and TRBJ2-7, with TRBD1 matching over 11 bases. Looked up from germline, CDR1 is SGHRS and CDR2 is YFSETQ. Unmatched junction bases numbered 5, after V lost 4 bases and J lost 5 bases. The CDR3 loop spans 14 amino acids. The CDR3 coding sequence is TGCGCCAGCAGCGTGGGACAGGGGGTGAACGAGCAGTACTTC. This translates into CASSVGQGVNEQYF. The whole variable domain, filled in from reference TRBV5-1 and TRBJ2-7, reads KAGVTQTPRYLIKTRGQQVTLSCSPISGHRSVSWYQQTPGQGLQFLFEYFSETQRNKGNFPGRFSGRQFSNSRSEMNVSTLELGDSALYLCASSVGQGVNEQYFGPGTRLTVT.

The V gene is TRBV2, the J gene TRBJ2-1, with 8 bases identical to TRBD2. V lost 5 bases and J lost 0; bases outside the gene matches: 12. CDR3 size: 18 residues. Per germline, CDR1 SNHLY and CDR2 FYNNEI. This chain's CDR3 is CASSRDGGSGVSYNEQFF. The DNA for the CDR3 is TGTGCCAGCAGTCGCGACGGTGGTAGCGGGGTCTCCTACAATGAGCAGTTCTTC. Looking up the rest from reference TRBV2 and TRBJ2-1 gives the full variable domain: EPEVTQTPSHQVTQMGQEVILRCVPISNHLYFYWYRQILGQKVEFLVSFYNNEISEKSEIFDDQFSVERPDGSNFTLKIRSTKLEDSAMYFCASSRDGGSGVSYNEQFFGPGTRLTVL.

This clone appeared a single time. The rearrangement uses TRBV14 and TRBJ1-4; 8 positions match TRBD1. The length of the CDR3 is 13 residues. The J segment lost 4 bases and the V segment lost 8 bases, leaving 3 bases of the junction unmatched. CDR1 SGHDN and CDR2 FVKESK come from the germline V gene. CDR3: CASSDRVNEKLFF. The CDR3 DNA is TGTGCCAGCTCGGACAGGGTTAATGAAAAACTGTTTTTT.

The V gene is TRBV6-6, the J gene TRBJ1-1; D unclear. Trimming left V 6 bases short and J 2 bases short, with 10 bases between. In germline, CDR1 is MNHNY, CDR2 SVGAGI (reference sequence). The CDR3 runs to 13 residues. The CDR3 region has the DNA TGTGCCAGCAGCTCAGACCCCAACACTGAAGCTTTCTTT. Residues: CASSSDPNTEAFF.

The CDR3: CASSLNSGNTEAFF. DNA of the CDR3: TGTGCCAGCAGCTTGAACTCCGGGAACACTGAAGCTTTCTTT. The V and J genes are TRBV5-5 and TRBJ1-1; D gene ambiguous. Looked up from germline, CDR1 is SGHKS and CDR2 is YYEKEE (reference sequence). The ends were cut back, 1 base at V and 1 base at J, with 8 bases in the middle. This CDR3 region has 14 residues.

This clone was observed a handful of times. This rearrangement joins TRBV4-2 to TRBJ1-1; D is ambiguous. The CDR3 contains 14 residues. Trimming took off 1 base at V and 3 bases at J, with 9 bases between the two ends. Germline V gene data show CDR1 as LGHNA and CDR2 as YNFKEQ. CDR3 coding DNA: TGTGCCAGCAGCCAAGCTCTAAAATACACTGAAGCTTTCTTT. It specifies CASSQALKYTEAFF.